The 10 T cell receptor beta chains below come from one sample, sequenced in a study of cytomegalovirus exposure and HLA in healthy donors. PCR involved 60 Vbeta and 13 Jbeta primers. The table came from immunoSEQ multiplex PCR; TCRdb's copy has only in-frame clones and leaves some out. In the table there are about 63,000 clones, around 73% of which are singletons. The sequenced sample was PBMCs. These receptor sequences come from a man aged 50 to 59 in good health and CMV-seronegative.

The genes are TRBV12-5 and TRBJ2-5; D gene unclear. Germline-derived CDR1 and CDR2 are LGHNT and FRNRAP. V was cut by 3 bases and J by 0 bases, with 2 bases left in between. This CDR3 spans 12 amino acids. In DNA form, the CDR3 reads TGTGCTAGTGGTTTTAACCAAGAGACCCAGTACTTC. This encodes CASGFNQETQYF.

This rearrangement joins TRBV15 to TRBJ1-6, with no clear D. Per germline, CDR1 LNHNV and CDR2 YYDKDF (reference sequence). CDR3 length: 13 amino acids. Trimming removed 3 bases from V and 5 bases from J, with 5 bases in between. The chain's CDR3 is CATSSSDNSPLHF. CDR3 DNA sequence: TGTGCCACCAGCAGCAGCGATAATTCACCCCTCCACTTT. Full variable domain (rest looked up from reference TRBV15 and TRBJ1-6): DAMVIQNPRYQVTQFGKPVTLSCSQTLNHNVMYWYQQKSSQAPKLLFHYYDKDFNNEADTPDNFQSRRPNTSFCFLDIRSPGLGDTAMYLCATSSSDNSPLHFGNGTRLTVT.

The chain is built from TRBV9 and TRBJ1-1; D may be TRBD1 (6 bases). Deletions cut 4 bases from V and 10 bases from J, with 20 bases between. The CDR3 is 14 amino acids. Germline-derived CDR1 and CDR2 are SGDLS and YYNGEE. The CDR3 is CASSSTGTPSGAFF. DNA for the CDR3: TGTGCCAGCAGCAGCACTGGGACACCTTCCGGAGCTTTCTTT.

V is TRBV5-1 and J is TRBJ2-7, with D perhaps matching TRBD2 (7 bases). The V and J ends lost 0 bases and 3 bases respectively, with 13 bases between them. The CDR3 contains 15 residues. Germline CDR1 reads SGHRS; CDR2 reads YFSETQ. This chain's CDR3 is CASSLEGGGGYEQYF. Written as DNA, the CDR3 is TGCGCCAGCAGCTTGGAGGGAGGGGGGGGCTACGAGCAGTACTTC.

The chain has TRBV12-5 and TRBJ2-1; 13 nucleotides match TRBD2. The V and J ends lost 6 bases and 1 base, in that order; junction bases with no gene match: 9. The CDR3 is made up of 18 amino acids. CDR1 and CDR2 (germline): LGHNT, FRNRAP. The CDR3 DNA is TGTGCTAGTGGGGGGCCTACTAGCGGGGGGGCGTCCTACAATGAGCAGTTCTTC. Protein sequence: CASGGPTSGGASYNEQFF. Complete variable domain (other parts from reference TRBV12-5 and TRBJ2-1): DARVTQTPRHKVTEMGQEVTMRCQPILGHNTVFWYRQTMMQGLELLAYFRNRAPLDDSGMPKDRFSAEMPDATLATLKIQPSEPRDSAVYFCASGGPTSGGASYNEQFFGPGTRLTVL.

The V and J genes are TRBV5-1 and TRBJ2-5; TRBD2 matches 8 bases. With 1 base clipped from V and 1 base from J, the junction kept 3 bases outside the gene matches. Germline-derived CDR1 and CDR2 are SGHRS and YFSETQ. CDR3 length: 15 amino acids. CDR3 amino acids: CASSLRLAGQETQYF. CDR3 DNA sequence: TGCGCCAGCAGCTTGCGGCTAGCGGGCCAAGAGACCCAGTACTTC.

The rearrangement links TRBV6-1 to TRBJ2-7, with 10 positions matching TRBD1. The CDR3 sequence is 13 residues long. Germline loops: CDR1 MNHNS, CDR2 SASEGT. After removal of 10 bases from V and 7 bases from J, the junction contained 10 bases not matched to a gene. The CDR3 is CATKGQGTGEQYF. CDR3 nucleotide sequence: TGTGCCACGAAGGGACAGGGGACGGGGGAGCAGTACTTC.

The rearrangement joins TRBV6-5 to TRBJ2-7, with TRBD2 identical over 12 bases. The junction had 3 bases not matched to a gene; V was cut back by 0 bases and J by 6 bases. CDR1 and CDR2 (germline): MNHEY, SVGAGI. This CDR3 has 15 amino acids. CDR3 sequence reads: CASSYSTSGGSEQYF. The CDR3 region has the DNA TGTGCCAGCAGTTACTCGACTAGCGGGGGTAGCGAGCAGTACTTC.

The chain couples TRBV9 to TRBJ2-5, with 8 bases matching TRBD1. V lost 4 bases and J lost 1; bases outside the gene matches: 3. Germline-derived CDR1 and CDR2 are SGDLS and YYNGEE. This CDR3 contains 14 residues. CDR3 nucleotide sequence: TGTGCCAGCAGCACGCAGGGGGCCCAAGAGACCCAGTACTTC. Translated, it gives CASSTQGAQETQYF.

This clone was picked up a small number of times. The identical CDR3 is also encoded by other nucleotide sequences in the sample. The gene calls are TRBV27 and TRBJ1-5; D is uncertain. The CDR3 contains 14 residues. V dropped 5 bases and J dropped 0 bases, with 8 bases sitting between them. CDR1 is MNHEY, CDR2 SMNVEV, per germline (reference sequence). CDR3 DNA sequence: TGTGCCAGCAGTCACAGAGATAGCAATCAGCCCCAGCATTTT. Amino acid sequence: CASSHRDSNQPQHF.